This TCR beta chain was retrieved from a study of blood T cell repertoires in COVID-19. CDR3 length equals 14 residues. Deletions cut 1 base from V and 7 bases from J, with 13 bases between. The germline gives CDR1 SGHNT, CDR2 YENEEA. Authors' methods: Reference gene primer amplification yielded estimated nucleated cell counts. The protocol was immunoSEQ multiplex PCR, while the TCRdb copy is restricted to in-frame clones and leaves out a portion. V, J and clone size are taken as reported in that table, and D and trimming were inferred from the DNA itself. The sample shows approximately 140,000 clones, around four fifths of them seen only once.

This TCR was sampled from a man aged 35-49 years with active or convalescent COVID-19. Sequencing used peripheral blood. This chain connects TRBV11-3 to TRBJ1-1; D gene ambiguous. CDR3 DNA: TGTGCCAGCAGCTTAGGGGGAGTAGCCAGTGAAGCTTTCTTT. It yields the protein CASSLGGVASEAFF.